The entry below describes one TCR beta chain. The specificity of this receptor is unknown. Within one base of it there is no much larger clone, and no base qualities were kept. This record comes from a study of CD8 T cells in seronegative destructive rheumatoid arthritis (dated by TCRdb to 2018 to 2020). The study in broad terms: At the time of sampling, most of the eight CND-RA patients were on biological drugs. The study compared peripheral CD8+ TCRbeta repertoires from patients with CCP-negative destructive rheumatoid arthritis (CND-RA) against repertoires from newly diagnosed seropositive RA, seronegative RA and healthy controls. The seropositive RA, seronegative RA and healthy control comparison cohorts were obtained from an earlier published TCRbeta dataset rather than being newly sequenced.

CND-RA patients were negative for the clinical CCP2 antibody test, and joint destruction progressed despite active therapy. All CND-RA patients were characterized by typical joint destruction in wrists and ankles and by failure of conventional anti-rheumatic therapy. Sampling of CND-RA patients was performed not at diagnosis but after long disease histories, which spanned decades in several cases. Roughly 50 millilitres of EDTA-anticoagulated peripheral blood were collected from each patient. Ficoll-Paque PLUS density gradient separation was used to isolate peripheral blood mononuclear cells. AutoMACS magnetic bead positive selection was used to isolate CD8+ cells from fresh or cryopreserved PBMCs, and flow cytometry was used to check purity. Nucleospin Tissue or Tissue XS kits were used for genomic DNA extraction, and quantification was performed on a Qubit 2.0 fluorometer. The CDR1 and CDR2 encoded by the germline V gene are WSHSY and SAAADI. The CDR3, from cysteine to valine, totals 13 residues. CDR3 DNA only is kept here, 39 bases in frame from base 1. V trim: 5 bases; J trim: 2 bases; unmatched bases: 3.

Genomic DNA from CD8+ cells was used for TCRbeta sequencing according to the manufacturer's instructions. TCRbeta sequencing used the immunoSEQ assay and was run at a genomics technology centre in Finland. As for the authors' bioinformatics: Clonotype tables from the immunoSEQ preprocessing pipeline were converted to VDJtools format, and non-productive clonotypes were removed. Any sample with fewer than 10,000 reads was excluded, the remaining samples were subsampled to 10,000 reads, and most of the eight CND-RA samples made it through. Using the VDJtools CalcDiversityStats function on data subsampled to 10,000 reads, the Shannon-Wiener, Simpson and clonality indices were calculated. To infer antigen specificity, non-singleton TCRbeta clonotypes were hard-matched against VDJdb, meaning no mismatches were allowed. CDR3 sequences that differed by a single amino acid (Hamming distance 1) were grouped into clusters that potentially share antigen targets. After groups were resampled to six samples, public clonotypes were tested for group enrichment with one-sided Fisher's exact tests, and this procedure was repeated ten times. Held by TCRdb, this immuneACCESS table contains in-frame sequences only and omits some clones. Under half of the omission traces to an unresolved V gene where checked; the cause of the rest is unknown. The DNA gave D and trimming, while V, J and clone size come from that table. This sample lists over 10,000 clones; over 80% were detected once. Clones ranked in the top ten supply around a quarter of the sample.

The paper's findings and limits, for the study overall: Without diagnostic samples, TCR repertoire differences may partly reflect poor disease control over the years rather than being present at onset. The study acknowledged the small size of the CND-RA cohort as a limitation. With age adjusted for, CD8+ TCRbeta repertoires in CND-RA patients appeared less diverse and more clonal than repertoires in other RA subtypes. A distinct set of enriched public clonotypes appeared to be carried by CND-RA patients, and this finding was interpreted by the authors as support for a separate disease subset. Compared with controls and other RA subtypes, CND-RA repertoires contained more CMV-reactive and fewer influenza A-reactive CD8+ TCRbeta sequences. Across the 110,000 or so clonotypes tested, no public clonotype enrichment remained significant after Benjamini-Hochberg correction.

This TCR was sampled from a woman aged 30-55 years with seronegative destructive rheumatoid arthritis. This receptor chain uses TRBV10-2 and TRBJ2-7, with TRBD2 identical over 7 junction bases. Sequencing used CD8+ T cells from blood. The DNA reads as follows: TGCGCCAGCAGTAGCGGGAACCCCTACGAGCAGTACGTC. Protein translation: CASSSGNPYEQYV.